This entry lists 10 T cell receptor beta chains sequenced from one sample in a study of T cell clonality in common variable immunodeficiency. Whole-study findings and limits: In common variable immunodeficiency, TCR beta chains reportedly carried fewer deletions and N-nucleotide insertions.

The antigens of these receptors remain unknown. Sequenced by immunoSEQ multiplex PCR; TCRdb stores in-frame clones only, minus some. This sample has about 32,000 clones, each found more than once. Sequencing was performed on peripheral blood mononuclear cells. The receptors shown here come from a human donor with common variable immunodeficiency.

There are a few counts of this clone. Read coverage stops 3 residues before the CDR3 terminus; the germline J gene supplies the remainder. The chain is built from TRBV6-2 or TRBV6-3 and TRBJ2-7; 8 bases match TRBD1. Germline CDR1 is MNHEY and CDR2 is SVGEGT. J was trimmed by 2 bases and V by 5 bases; bases with no gene match: 8. This CDR3 is built from 15 residues. CDR3 bases read: TGTGCCAGCAGTCGCGGACAGGGACTTACCTACGAG. It encodes CASSRGQGLTYE. The complete CDR3 protein is CASSRGQGLTYEQYF.

On this clone: The CDR3 is cut off 3 residues early in the read; its end comes from the germline J gene. The chain has TRBV7-2 and TRBJ1-3, with D possibly being TRBD1 (5 bases). V was pared by 2 bases and J by 4 bases, with 12 bases between. The length of the CDR3 is 15 residues. Germline V lookup: CDR1 SGHTA, CDR2 FQGNSA. The CDR3 DNA, read in part, is TGTGCCAGCAGCTTAAGAGGGGTAGAGGGAAACACC. Protein sequence: CASSLRGVEGNT. In full, the CDR3 is CASSLRGVEGNTIYF.

This clone was counted many times. This CDR3 is CASSPPSGTYEQYF. Incomplete CDR3 DNA: TGTGCCAGCTCACCACCCTCCGGTACCTACGAG. J is TRBJ2-7 and V is TRBV18; D gene ambiguous. Coverage ceases 3 residues before the CDR3 finishes, and the germline J gene fills in the end. The germline V gene has CDR1 KGHSH and CDR2 LQKENI. The length of the CDR3 is 14 residues. The V and J ends lost 0 bases and 2 bases respectively, with 8 bases between them. Full variable domain (outside the CDR3, taken from reference TRBV18 and TRBJ2-7): NAGVMQNPRHLVRRRGQEARLRCSPMKGHSHVYWYRQLPEEGLKFMVYLQKENIIDESGMPKERFSAEFPKEGPSILRIQQVVRGDSAAYFCASSPPSGTYEQYFGPGTRLTVT.

Comments on this clone: The CDR3 is cut off 3 residues early in the read; its end comes from the germline J gene. The rearrangement uses TRBV30 and TRBJ1-4; 7 positions agree with TRBD1. The CDR3 is 15 amino acids. V was clipped by 4 bases and J by 0 bases; unmatched bases: 5. From germline, CDR1 is GTSNPN and CDR2 SVGIG (reference sequence). CDR3 bases read: TGTGCCTGGAAGTGGCAGGGGGCAACTAATGAAAAA. It specifies CAWKWQGATNEK. The full CDR3 protein is CAWKWQGATNEKLFF.

There are many counts of this clone. The read ends 3 residues before the CDR3 terminus; that terminus is restored from the germline J gene. V and J are TRBV29-1 and TRBJ1-1; the D is unclear. The CDR3 loop spans 13 amino acids. Germline CDR1 and CDR2: SQVTM and ANQGSEA. V shed 5 bases and J shed 0 bases, with 10 bases lying between them. Partial CDR3 DNA: TGCAGCGTTCGGTCCCCGATGAACACTGAA. Protein product: CSVRSPMNTE. The CDR3 as a whole reads CSVRSPMNTEAFF.

This clone was found a few times. Coverage ceases 3 residues before the CDR3 finishes, and the germline J gene fills in the end. The V gene is TRBV29-1, the J gene TRBJ2-5; 11 bases map to TRBD1. The CDR3 runs to 13 residues. CDR1 is SQVTM, CDR2 ANQGSEA, per germline. The trim removed 4 bases at V and 7 bases at J, leaving 5 bases unmatched. The CDR3 here is CSVGTGGSGTQYF. The sequenced part of the CDR3 DNA is TGCAGCGTTGGGACAGGGGGCTCGGGGACC.

This clone was seen more than once but under ten times. The read halts 3 residues ahead of the CDR3 end, with the missing end drawn from the germline J gene. The J gene is TRBJ2-7, the V gene TRBV4-2; 7 bases are shared with TRBD1. Germline CDR1 LGHNA, CDR2 YNFKEQ. With 3 bases clipped from V and 3 bases from J, the junction kept 5 bases outside the gene matches. CDR3 size: 14 residues. The CDR3 here is CASSQDRDSYEQYF. Partial CDR3 DNA: TGTGCCAGCAGCCAGGACCGGGACAGCTACGAG.

This clone was observed a handful of times. The CDR3 is cut off 3 residues early in the read; its end comes from the germline J gene. The rearrangement links TRBV16 to TRBJ1-2; D gene unclear. Trimming left V 3 bases short and J 7 bases short, with 9 bases between. This CDR3 is built from 12 residues. CDR1 and CDR2 (germline): KGHSY, FQNENV. This CDR3 is CASSQNVGGYTF. The DNA read from the CDR3 is TGTGCCAGCAGCCAGAATGTCGGTGGC.

For this clone: Read sequence stops 3 residues before the CDR3 end, and the germline J gene provides the missing end. The V call is TRBV7-8, the J call TRBJ1-2, with 7 bases matching TRBD1. V was clipped by 4 bases and J by 0 bases; unmatched bases: 8. Germline-derived CDR1 and CDR2 are SGHVS and FQNEAQ. This CDR3 is 16 amino acids long. The CDR3 reads CASSSWGQRANYGYTF. The part of the CDR3 DNA that was read is TGTGCCAGCAGCTCGTGGGGACAGAGAGCTAACTATGGC.

Only a few counts were recorded for this clone. The read finishes 3 residues shy of the CDR3 end, and the germline J gene is used to complete it. The rearrangement links TRBV6-1 to TRBJ1-2; the D is unclear. V lost 2 bases and J lost 4, with 11 bases in between. Germline loops: CDR1 MNHNS, CDR2 SASEGT. The CDR3 has 14 amino acids. The CDR3 bases that were read are TGTGCCAGCAGTGAACGGACTGACCTCTATGGC. Protein: CASSERTDLYG. The CDR3 as a whole reads CASSERTDLYGYTF.